This T cell receptor (beta chain) is from a study of T cell repertoires in cytomegalovirus infection. On this clonotype: Antigen specificity is unknown.

The CDR3 sequence is 16 residues long. Deletions cut 4 bases from V and 1 base from J, with 14 bases between. The germline gives CDR1 LGHDT, CDR2 YNNKEL (reference sequence). TCRdb reanalysed the reads using MiXCR and keeps one entry per CDR3 protein. The sample yields about 830,000 distinct CDR3 sequences, 30% to 35% seen once. This TCR was recovered from a human donor in good health (CMV status not recorded). Some clones in this sample may be carry-over from other donors' samples. V and J are TRBV3-1 and TRBJ2-1; possibly TRBD1 for D (7 bases). The source material was cultured CD8+ T cells from PBMCs, sampled from culture after CMV antigen stimulation. Here the CDR3 DNA reads TGTGCCAGCAGCCCGACTGCAGGGGGGTCCTACAATGAGCAGTTCTTC. It yields the protein CASSPTAGGSYNEQFF.